This entry concerns a single T cell receptor beta chain. As handled by the study authors: Amplification with reference gene primers provided the estimates of nucleated cell counts. Measured with immunoSEQ multiplex PCR; TCRdb has only the in-frame clones, and not every one. From that table come the V and J calls and clone size; the DNA was used to work out D and trimming. The sample yields about 90,000 clones, over 75% seen once. Germline V gene sequence: CDR1 SNHLY, CDR2 FYNNEI. After removal of 5 bases from V and 5 bases from J, the junction contained 1 base not matched to a gene. The CDR3 has 12 residues. These data originate in a study of blood T cell repertoires in COVID-19. Study overall: COVID-19 samples from acute and convalescent phases originated in the United States, Italy and Spain. T cells, B-cell-depleted T cells, or PBMCs provided the cDNA or gDNA that served as material.

The receptor was derived from a man aged 70 or older with acute or convalescent COVID-19. Sequencing was carried out using peripheral blood. This chain joins TRBV2 and TRBJ2-7; 9 positions agree with TRBD1. CDR3: CASSRDRDEQYF. In DNA form, the CDR3 reads TGTGCCAGCAGTCGGGACAGGGACGAGCAGTACTTC. Supplemented by reference TRBV2 and TRBJ2-7, the full variable domain reads EPEVTQTPSHQVTQMGQEVILRCVPISNHLYFYWYRQILGQKVEFLVSFYNNEISEKSEIFDDQFSVERPDGSNFTLKIRSTKLEDSAMYFCASSRDRDEQYFGPGTRLTVT.